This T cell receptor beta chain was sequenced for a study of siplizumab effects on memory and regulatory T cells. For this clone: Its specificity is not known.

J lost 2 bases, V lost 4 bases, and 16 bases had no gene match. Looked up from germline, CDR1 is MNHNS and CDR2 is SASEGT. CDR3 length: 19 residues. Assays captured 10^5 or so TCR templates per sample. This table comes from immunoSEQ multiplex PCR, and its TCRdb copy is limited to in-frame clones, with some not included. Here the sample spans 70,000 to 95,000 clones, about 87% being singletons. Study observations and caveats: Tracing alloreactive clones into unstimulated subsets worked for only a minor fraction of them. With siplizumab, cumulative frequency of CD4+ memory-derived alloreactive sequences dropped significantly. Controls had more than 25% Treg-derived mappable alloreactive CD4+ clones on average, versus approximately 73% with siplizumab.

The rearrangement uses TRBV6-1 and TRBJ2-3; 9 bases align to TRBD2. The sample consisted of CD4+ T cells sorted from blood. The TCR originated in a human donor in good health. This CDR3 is CASSGRVQGLAGSTDTQYF. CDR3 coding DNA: TGTGCCAGCAGTGGCCGGGTCCAGGGCCTAGCGGGGTCCACAGATACGCAGTATTTT.